Shown below are 11 T cell receptor beta chains from a single sample sequenced in a study of human T cells and chemical hapten exposure. This sample's time point: pre-sensitization, week 0. Treatment denoted: therapeutic diphenylcyclopropenone sensitization with weekly scalp DPC. TCRdb fed the RACE reads into MiXCR, producing one record per CDR3 protein. Of tens of thousands of distinct CDR3 sequences in the sample, roughly 10% were seen once. The input for sequencing was whole blood, taken in connection with sensitization to the hapten diphenylcyclopropenone (DPC). These TCRs come from a man aged 35-49 years with alopecia areata. Some clones in this sample may be carry-over from other donors' samples.

In its sample, this clonotype was seen many times. The DNA is left out, because the CDR3 cannot be placed on it with certainty; the CDR3 is given as TCRdb lists it. The chain is built from TRBV6-1 and TRBJ2-7; the table calls TRBD1, which could not be checked here. Germline CDR1 and CDR2: MNHNS and SASEGT. Counting both end residues, the CDR3 totals 14 amino acids. The CDR3 reads CASLFRARAYEQYF.

The gene calls are TRBV6-5 and TRBJ2-1, with TRBD2 as a possible D gene (5 bases). Germline V gives CDR1 MNHEY, CDR2 SVGAGI. The CDR3 is 11 residues long. The ends were cut back, 4 bases at V and 14 bases at J, with 12 bases in the middle. CDR3 amino acids: CASSFAGGEFF. DNA of the CDR3: TGTGCCAGCAGTTTTGCGGGTGGAGAGTTCTTC.

This clonotype was recorded at least ten times. V usage is TRBV2 and J usage is TRBJ2-7; D unclear. The CDR3 covers 10 residues. Trimming pared 5 bases from V and 5 bases from J, leaving 4 bases between. Germline V CDR1 and CDR2: SNHLY, FYNNEI. The CDR3 sequence: CASSLHEQYF. In DNA form, the CDR3 reads TGTGCCAGCAGTTTACACGAGCAGTACTTC.

This clonotype was observed many times. This CDR3 is CASSALNGDYNEQFF. The DNA for the CDR3 is TGTGCCAGCAGCGCCTTGAACGGAGATTACAATGAGCAGTTCTTC. The chain uses TRBV9 and TRBJ2-1; D is unresolved. Looked up from germline, CDR1 is SGDLS and CDR2 is YYNGEE. Trimming pared 3 bases from V and 4 bases from J, leaving 14 bases between. CDR3 length: 15 residues. Full variable domain (rest looked up from reference TRBV9 and TRBJ2-1): DSGVTQTPKHLITATGQRVTLRCSPRSGDLSVYWYQQSLDQGLQFLIQYYNGEERAKGNILERFSAQQFPDLHSELNLSSLELGDSALYFCASSALNGDYNEQFFGPGTRLTVL.

The V and J genes are TRBV3-1 and TRBJ1-1; TRBD1 agrees at 7 bases. The germline V gene has CDR1 LGHDT and CDR2 YNNKEL (reference sequence). V lost 3 bases, J lost 2 bases, and 6 bases stayed unmatched. The CDR3 has 15 amino acids. For the CDR3, the DNA is TGTGCCAGCAGCCAGGGACAGAGAATAAACACTGAAGCTTTCTTT. Translating it yields CASSQGQRINTEAFF.

This clonotype was picked up a small number of times. Here the CDR3 reads CATSPWTVQETQYF. CDR3 in DNA: TGTGCCACCAGCCCCTGGACAGTTCAAGAGACCCAGTACTTC. This rearrangement joins TRBV15 to TRBJ2-5, with a possible D match to TRBD1 (6 bases). The CDR3 has 14 residues. The V gene's germline CDR1 is LNHNV and CDR2 YYDKDF (reference sequence). V shed 5 bases and J shed 2 bases, with 12 bases lying between them.

This clonotype was counted between two and nine times. CDR3 amino acids: CASSSRQGGVNEQFF. CDR3 nucleotide sequence: TGTGCCAGCAGCAGCCGACAGGGAGGGGTCAATGAGCAGTTCTTC. J is TRBJ2-1 and V is TRBV9, with D perhaps being TRBD1 or TRBD2 (7 bases each). This CDR3 comprises 15 residues. V lost 4 bases to trimming and J lost 6 bases, with 17 bases between them. Germline CDR1 is SGDLS and CDR2 is YYNGEE.

The table lists this clonotype with many counts. The gene calls are TRBV12-3 or TRBV12-4 and TRBJ1-5; D perhaps matches TRBD1 (5 bases). V was shortened by 8 bases and J by 0 bases, with 17 bases between the two germline ends. The CDR3 contains 16 residues. The CDR3 nucleotides are TGTGCCAGCCAAAAGGGACCCACTTCTAGCAATCAGCCCCAGCATTTT. As protein: CASQKGPTSSNQPQHF.

This clonotype was seen many times. The V call is TRBV5-5, the J call TRBJ1-1; D remains ambiguous. Germline V gene data show CDR1 as SGHKS and CDR2 as YYEKEE (reference sequence). The CDR3 has 13 amino acids. V was clipped by 1 base and J by 5 bases, with 9 bases between them. The CDR3 reads CASSLNSFTEAFF. The CDR3 DNA follows: TGTGCCAGCAGCTTGAATTCCTTTACTGAAGCTTTCTTT.

This clonotype appeared many times. The CDR3 DNA sequence: TGCAGCGTTGCGGTGGGGGATACGCAGTATTTT. Its protein product is CSVAVGDTQYF. The rearrangement uses TRBV29-1 and TRBJ2-3; no definite D call. Germline-derived CDR1 and CDR2 are SQVTM and ANQGSEA. This CDR3 region has 11 residues. V lost 4 bases to trimming and J lost 6 bases, with 8 bases between them.

The J gene is TRBJ2-7, the V gene TRBV28; 7 bases align to TRBD2. Germline CDR1 is MDHEN and CDR2 is SYDVKM. There are 14 residues in the CDR3. Trimming cost V 6 bases and J 0 bases; bases outside gene matches: 5. CDR3 sequence: CASRVAGLSYEQYF. CDR3 DNA sequence: TGTGCCAGCAGGGTAGCGGGCCTCTCCTACGAGCAGTACTTC.